The rows below give T cell receptor beta chains drawn from one sample of a study of OX40 agonist ivuxolimab in advanced cancers. The protocol was immunoSEQ multiplex PCR, while the TCRdb copy is restricted to in-frame clones and leaves out a portion. Of under 55,000 clones listed, approximately 80% are singletons. Sequenced here: CD4+ or CD8+ T cells sorted from blood, sampled in a trial of the OX40 agonist ivuxolimab. The receptors were sampled from an adult with an advanced solid tumor such as melanoma, head and neck, liver or kidney cancer. The CDR3 runs from the conserved cysteine through the conserved F or W.

len: 15; v_gene: TRBV7-9; CDR3aa: CASSLGQANTGELFF
len: 16; v_gene: TRBV18; CDR3aa: CASSPPPRRLQETQYF
len: 14; v_gene: TRBV2; CDR3aa: CASSGTGGAEGYTF
len: 15; v_gene: TRBV27; CDR3aa: CASSLGTGPRSPLHF
len: 15; v_gene: TRBV4-1; CDR3aa: CASSHARDTRHGYTF
len: 15; v_gene: TRBV27; CDR3aa: CASSHRDRGREKLFF
len: 14; v_gene: TRBV6-5; CDR3aa: CASRTSGIQETQYF
len: 12; v_gene: TRBV7-9; CDR3aa: CASSLIRTEAFF
len: 12; v_gene: TRBV19; CDR3aa: CASSIERGEAFF
len: 14; v_gene: TRBV19; CDR3aa: CASRGSNLYNEQFF
len: 14; v_gene: TRBV5-4; CDR3aa: CASSWGVATDEQFF
len: 12; v_gene: TRBV5-4; CDR3aa: CASRISTDTQYF
len: 13; v_gene: TRBV4-3; CDR3aa: CASSQDTGRGYTF
len: 18; v_gene: TRBV2; CDR3aa: CASRARTSYRESTDTQYF
len: 14; v_gene: TRBV10-3; CDR3aa: CAISDRDRSYEQYF
len: 17; v_gene: TRBV5-3; CDR3aa: CARSLGTGTRSSYEQYF
len: 15; v_gene: TRBV27; CDR3aa: CASSLLGRNWGELFF
len: 17; v_gene: TRBV7-9; CDR3aa: CASSLAVVGGSGNTIYF
len: 15; v_gene: TRBV6-5; CDR3aa: CASSSTHDSGNEQFF
len: 14; v_gene: TRBV5-1; CDR3aa: CASSSGQRGEKLFF
len: 15; v_gene: TRBV28; CDR3aa: CASSLGGLSNSPLHF
len: 16; v_gene: TRBV19; CDR3aa: CASSPRVEAGEETQYF
len: 13; v_gene: TRBV30; CDR3aa: CALKNSENTEAFF
len: 15; v_gene: TRBV4-1; CDR3aa: CASSLQGGAGNTIYF
len: 16; v_gene: TRBV2; CDR3aa: CASRGLLAGGYNEQFF
len: 17; v_gene: TRBV19; CDR3aa: CASSPPGQVGIRYGYTF
len: 18; v_gene: TRBV7-9; CDR3aa: CASSPRWREGTSYNEQFF
len: 16; v_gene: TRBV7-2; CDR3aa: CASSLGWGISNQPQHF
len: 15; v_gene: TRBV5-1; CDR3aa: CASSIRTGGTDTQYF
len: 14; v_gene: TRBV30; CDR3aa: CAWSPRGNQWRQHF
len: 15; v_gene: TRBV5-1; CDR3aa: CASSDTAATNEKLFF
len: 13; v_gene: TRBV5-1; CDR3aa: CASSADRGTEAFF
len: 13; v_gene: TRBV30; CDR3aa: CAWSGTEQETQYF
len: 14; v_gene: TRBV2; CDR3aa: CASSRQGTDEKLFF
len: 15; v_gene: TRBV5-1; CDR3aa: CASSLAAGGTDTQYF
len: 14; v_gene: TRBV28; CDR3aa: CASSLGTGGYGYTF
len: 16; v_gene: TRBV2; CDR3aa: CASSALAGLSTDTQYF
len: 14; v_gene: TRBV30; CDR3aa: CACRLAGGLNTQYF
len: 18; v_gene: TRBV7-6; CDR3aa: CASSVIVRGHSSYNEQFF
len: 17; v_gene: TRBV7-3; CDR3aa: CASRLSRGGPYNSPLHF
len: 14; v_gene: TRBV7-3; CDR3aa: CASSPSRNTGELFF
len: 15; v_gene: TRBV30; CDR3aa: CAYRRGATYNSPLHF
len: 15; v_gene: TRBV4-2; CDR3aa: CASSQGRGAGGTAFF
len: 18; v_gene: TRBV4-1; CDR3aa: CASSQGTLSGRINQPQHF
len: 15; v_gene: TRBV9; CDR3aa: CASSDQRTGGETQYF
len: 12; v_gene: TRBV2; CDR3aa: CASGTGLTRTYF
len: 15; v_gene: TRBV19; CDR3aa: CASSIAWGNTGELFF
len: 13; v_gene: TRBV11-2; CDR3aa: CASRARLNNEQFF
len: 14; v_gene: TRBV7-2; CDR3aa: CASSSRGRDTEAFF
len: 14; v_gene: TRBV7-9; CDR3aa: CASSLGGLNTEAFF
len: 16; v_gene: TRBV27; CDR3aa: CASSLLTGSGTGELFF
len: 19; v_gene: TRBV12-5; CDR3aa: CASAQDGALDRYSNQPQHF
len: 13; v_gene: TRBV5-4; CDR3aa: CASRSGTEETQYF
len: 15; v_gene: TRBV7-6; CDR3aa: CASSFPGQGVREQYF
len: 13; v_gene: TRBV4-2; CDR3aa: CASSLGQLYEQYF